Following are 26 T cell receptor beta chains from one sample sequenced in a study of T cell changes during pregnancy in multiple sclerosis. Assay: immunoSEQ multiplex PCR; the TCRdb copy retains only in-frame clones and omits some. The sample has roughly 42,000 clones, around 92% seen once. This specimen was CD4+ T cells from peripheral blood mononuclear cells, taken after pregnancy. Every receptor here comes from a female donor with multiple sclerosis, enrolled in a pregnancy study.

This rearrangement joins TRBV5-4 to TRBJ2-7, with D possibly matching TRBD2 (5 bases). CDR3 size: 15 residues. Germline assignment: CDR1 SGHNT and CDR2 YYREEE (reference sequence). Between the trimmed V and J ends, which lost 3 bases and 3 bases, there was a span of 16 bases. CDR3 loop: CASSSGSRQNYEQYF. The DNA for the CDR3 is TGTGCCAGCAGCTCGGGGTCCCGCCAGAACTACGAGCAGTACTTC.

The V gene is TRBV7-9, the J gene TRBJ1-1; no reliable D call. V shed 5 bases and J shed 3 bases, with 10 bases lying between them. This CDR3 has 13 amino acids. Germline values: CDR1 SEHNR, CDR2 FQNEAQ (reference sequence). CDR3 amino acids: CASSRSRDTEAFF. Written as DNA, the CDR3 is TGTGCCAGCAGCCGTTCGAGGGACACTGAAGCTTTCTTT.

The V call is TRBV6-5, the J call TRBJ1-2; no reliable D call. The ends were cut back, 8 bases at V and 8 bases at J, with 12 bases in the middle. Germline CDR1 is MNHEY and CDR2 is SVGAGI. This CDR3 has 11 residues. CDR3 sequence reads: CASAGVGGYTF. CDR3 bases: TGTGCCAGCGCGGGAGTCGGCGGCTACACCTTC.

In this sample, this clone turned up once. V gene TRBV13 combines with J gene TRBJ1-1; no definite D call. The germline V and J ends were trimmed by 2 bases and 0 bases, with 13 bases remaining between them. The length of the CDR3 is 16 residues. CDR1 and CDR2 (germline): PRHDT, FYEKMQ (reference sequence). Here the CDR3 reads CASSLPSLTLNTEAFF. In DNA, the CDR3 is TGTGCCAGCAGCTTACCCAGCCTGACACTGAACACTGAAGCTTTCTTT.

The rearrangement joins TRBV7-3 to TRBJ1-1, with 8 positions matching TRBD1. This CDR3 has 15 amino acids. The junction had 1 base not matched to a gene; V was cut back by 0 bases and J by 1 base. Germline assignment: CDR1 SGHTA and CDR2 FQGTGA. The CDR3 sequence: CASSLTQGANTEAFF. As DNA, the CDR3 is TGTGCCAGCAGCTTAACGCAGGGGGCGAACACTGAAGCTTTCTTT. Full variable domain (remainder filled in from reference TRBV7-3 and TRBJ1-1): GAGVSQTPSNKVTEKGKYVELRCDPISGHTALYWYRQSLGQGPEFLIYFQGTGAADDSGLPNDRFFAVRPEGSVSTLKIQRTERGDSAVYLCASSLTQGANTEAFFGQGTRLTVV.

This chain links TRBV7-3 with TRBJ2-5, with D perhaps matching TRBD2 (5 bases). This CDR3 has 15 amino acids. Germline CDR1 reads SGHTA; CDR2 reads FQGTGA. V dropped 1 base and J dropped 5 bases, with 14 bases sitting between them. This CDR3 reads CASSLRPGGQETQYF. The CDR3 region has the DNA TGTGCCAGCAGCTTAAGGCCAGGAGGTCAGGAGACCCAGTACTTC.

V gene TRBV6-5 combines with J gene TRBJ2-3; D is perhaps TRBD1 (5 bases). Trimming took 3 bases from V and 4 from J, leaving 11 bases between them. Per the germline V gene, CDR1 is MNHEY and CDR2 is SVGAGI. There are 14 residues in the CDR3. The CDR3 DNA sequence: TGTGCCAGCAGTTATGGCAGGGTCCCAGATACGCAGTATTTT. It yields the protein CASSYGRVPDTQYF.

V gene TRBV5-6 combines with J gene TRBJ2-3; D possibly corresponds to TRBD2 (6 bases). V was trimmed by 4 bases and J by 1 base, leaving 13 bases between them. The CDR3 covers 15 residues. Germline V CDR1 and CDR2: SGHDT, YYEEEE. The CDR3, as DNA: TGTGCCAGCAGCCGAAGGACTATACGCACAGATACGCAGTATTTT. Translation gives CASSRRTIRTDTQYF.

The V gene is TRBV7-8, the J gene TRBJ2-5, with 7 bases that match TRBD2. This CDR3 region has 14 residues. V gave up 1 base and J gave up 3 bases; unmatched junction bases: 2. Germline-derived CDR1 and CDR2 are SGHVS and FQNEAQ. The CDR3 DNA follows: TGTGCCAGCAGCTTAGGCCTAGCGGAAGAGACCCAGTACTTC. Residues: CASSLGLAEETQYF.

The chain carries TRBV5-6 and TRBJ1-1; D is unclear. Germline CDR1 SGHDT, CDR2 YYEEEE. This CDR3 contains 13 residues. Trimming cost V 3 bases and J 0 bases, with 6 bases left between them. The CDR3 DNA is TGTGCCAGCAGCTCCCCATTGAACACTGAAGCTTTCTTT. This sequence encodes CASSSPLNTEAFF. The full variable domain, in which reference TRBV5-6 and TRBJ1-1 provide the parts outside the CDR3, is DAGVTQSPTHLIKTRGQQVTLRCSPKSGHDTVSWYQQALGQGPQFIFQYYEEEERQRGNFPDRFSGHQFPNYSSELNVNALLLGDSALYLCASSSPLNTEAFFGQGTRLTVV.

The genes are TRBV9 and TRBJ2-1; 8 positions match TRBD1. The CDR3 totals 15 residues. V dropped 0 bases and J dropped 9; count of bases not matched to a gene: 8. CDR1 is SGDLS and CDR2 is YYNGEE in the germline V gene. The CDR3 loop is CASSVGTGPWPEQFF. CDR3 bases: TGTGCCAGCAGCGTAGGGACAGGGCCCTGGCCTGAGCAGTTCTTC. Supplemented by reference TRBV9 and TRBJ2-1, the full variable domain reads DSGVTQTPKHLITATGQRVTLRCSPRSGDLSVYWYQQSLDQGLQFLIQYYNGEERAKGNILERFSAQQFPDLHSELNLSSLELGDSALYFCASSVGTGPWPEQFFGPGTRLTVL.

This chain links TRBV5-1 with TRBJ1-6, with no clear D. The V and J ends lost 4 bases and 5 bases respectively, with 10 bases between them. The CDR3 is made up of 14 amino acids. Germline lookup yields CDR1 SGHRS and CDR2 YFSETQ. CDR3 region: CASSQEDHNSPLHF. The CDR3 DNA reads as TGCGCCAGCAGCCAGGAGGACCATAATTCACCCCTCCACTTT.

CDR3 region: CASSEWSPTDNTQYF. The CDR3 nucleotides read TGTGCCAGCAGTGAATGGAGCCCGACAGATAATACGCAGTATTTT. The chain couples TRBV25-1 to TRBJ2-3, with a weak D call TRBD1 (5 bases). Between the trimmed V and J ends, which lost 1 base and 7 bases, there was a span of 15 bases. This CDR3 contains 15 residues. The V gene's germline CDR1 is MGHDK and CDR2 SYGVNS.

The chain uses TRBV19 and TRBJ1-6, with D hard to call. The CDR3 is made up of 15 amino acids. V was shortened by 6 bases and J by 0 bases, with 9 bases between the two germline ends. CDR1 and CDR2 from the germline V gene are LNHDA and SQIVND (reference sequence). The CDR3 nucleotides read TGTGCCAGTAGGAGAGTTGACTCCTATAATTCACCCCTCCACTTT. Residues: CASRRVDSYNSPLHF.

This chain uses TRBV19 with TRBJ2-5; D is possibly TRBD2 (6 bases). The CDR3 runs to 14 residues. Germline-derived CDR1 and CDR2 are LNHDA and SQIVND (reference sequence). V lost 7 bases and J lost 5, with 17 bases in between. The CDR3 region is CASTMGGQPETQYF. The CDR3 DNA follows: TGTGCCAGTACCATGGGGGGTCAGCCCGAGACCCAGTACTTC.

The sample holds one count of this clone. V is TRBV7-8 and J is TRBJ1-2; D possibly corresponds to TRBD1 (5 bases). The CDR3 is 14 amino acids. The V and J ends lost 3 bases and 8 bases respectively, with 16 bases between them. Looked up from germline, CDR1 is SGHVS and CDR2 is FQNEAQ. The CDR3 is CASSLGRQDSGYTF. The CDR3 DNA reads TGTGCCAGCAGCTTGGGGCGGCAGGATTCAGGCTACACCTTC.

The rearrangement uses TRBV11-2 and TRBJ2-3; TRBD1 might be the D (6 bases). The CDR3 sequence is 16 residues long. The V and J ends lost 6 bases and 1 base respectively, with 17 bases between them. CDR1 is SGHAT and CDR2 is FQNNGV in the germline V gene. CDR3 nucleotide sequence: TGTGCCAGCAGTTTTACAGGGTTTAGGGGCACAGATACGCAGTATTTT. Protein sequence: CASSFTGFRGTDTQYF. Combining the CDR3 with reference TRBV11-2 and TRBJ2-3 gives the whole variable domain EAGVAQSPRYKIIEKRQSVAFWCNPISGHATLYWYQQILGQGPKLLIQFQNNGVVDDSQLPKDRFSAERLKGVDSTLKIQPAKLEDSAVYLCASSFTGFRGTDTQYFGPGTRLTVL.

The J gene is TRBJ1-3, the V gene TRBV29-1; tentatively, D is TRBD1 (6 bases). The CDR3 has 12 residues. Germline CDR1 is SQVTM and CDR2 is ANQGSEA. Trimming left V 6 bases short and J 5 bases short, with 11 bases between. Written as DNA, the CDR3 is TGCAGCGTAAAAACAGGGAGAAACACCATATATTTT. Its protein product is CSVKTGRNTIYF.

The chain is built from TRBV7-3 and TRBJ1-1; D is undetermined. CDR1 is SGHTA, CDR2 FQGTGA, per germline. Trimming removed 5 bases from V and 1 base from J, with 11 bases in between. The CDR3 contains 14 residues. The CDR3 region has the DNA TGTGCCAGCAGCCCATCATCGGGGAACACTGAAGCTTTCTTT. Its translation is CASSPSSGNTEAFF.

In this sample, this clone turned up a few times. V is TRBV6-1 and J is TRBJ1-2, with D possibly being TRBD1 (6 bases). CDR1 is MNHNS, CDR2 SASEGT, per germline. The CDR3 loop spans 15 amino acids. V lost 5 bases and J 6 bases, leaving 19 bases between the germline ends. The CDR3 sequence is CASSRRQVLFDGYTF. In DNA form, the CDR3 reads TGTGCCAGCAGTAGGCGACAGGTCCTCTTTGATGGCTACACCTTC.

A single count supports this clone. The chain uses TRBV19 and TRBJ2-3, with D tentatively TRBD2 (5 bases). V was trimmed by 5 bases and J by 4 bases, leaving 13 bases between them. This CDR3 comprises 14 residues. Germline assignment: CDR1 LNHDA and CDR2 SQIVND (reference sequence). The CDR3 region has the DNA TGTGCCAGTAGTCTACTAGGAAAGGCAGATACGCAGTATTTT. Translation: CASSLLGKADTQYF. Full variable domain (remainder filled in from reference TRBV19 and TRBJ2-3): DGGITQSPKYLFRKEGQNVTLSCEQNLNHDAMYWYRQDPGQGLRLIYYSQIVNDFQKGDIAEGYSVSREKKESFPLTVTSAQKNPTAFYLCASSLLGKADTQYFGPGTRLTVL.

The chain carries TRBV5-6 and TRBJ2-1, with TRBD2 matching 7 bases. The CDR3 spans 15 residues. Unmatched junction bases numbered 11, after V lost 5 bases and J lost 6 bases. Per germline, CDR1 SGHDT and CDR2 YYEEEE. The CDR3 DNA reads TGTGCCAGCAGACCGGGAGCTAGCGGCTTCAATGAGCAGTTCTTC. This sequence encodes CASRPGASGFNEQFF.

CDR3 sequence: CASSLAGQGSGYTF. The CDR3 nucleotides read TGTGCCAGCAGCCTCGCGGGACAGGGGAGTGGCTACACCTTC. V and J are TRBV7-3 and TRBJ1-2; 10 nucleotides agree with TRBD1. Per the germline V gene, CDR1 is SGHTA and CDR2 is FQGTGA. V dropped 5 bases and J dropped 7; count of bases not matched to a gene: 7. The CDR3 spans 14 residues.

The J gene is TRBJ1-1, the V gene TRBV18; no clear D gene. This CDR3 spans 11 amino acids. CDR1 KGHSH and CDR2 LQKENI come from the germline V gene. Trimming removed 4 bases at V and 8 bases at J, with 8 bases between. CDR3 bases: TGTGCCAGCTCACTTCGGGAGGAAGCTTTCTTT. Protein: CASSLREEAFF.

The V and J genes are TRBV11-2 and TRBJ2-7; TRBD1 matches at 7 bases. The V gene end was trimmed by 1 base and the J gene end by 6 bases; junction bases not matched to a gene: 9. CDR3 size: 15 residues. Germline CDR1 is SGHAT and CDR2 is FQNNGV. CDR3 sequence reads: CASSLGRTGPVEQYF. CDR3 coding DNA: TGTGCCAGCAGCTTAGGGAGGACAGGCCCTGTCGAGCAGTACTTC.

The chain employs TRBV4-1 and TRBJ2-7; TRBD2 matches at 8 bases. Looked up from germline, CDR1 is MGHRA and CDR2 is YSYEKL. Trimming removed 1 base from V and 1 base from J; junction bases left unmatched: 9. This CDR3 region has 17 residues. CDR3 nucleotide sequence: TGCGCCAGCAGCCAAGGCTTCTTGGGCGGGGGGTCCTACGAGCAGTACTTC. This codes for CASSQGFLGGGSYEQYF.